This T cell receptor beta chain was captured by sequencing in a study of radiotherapy plus CTLA-4 blockade in lung cancer. Overall study results and limits: TCR clones originating in tumors grew in number in blood after radiotherapy plus ipilimumab. Best predicting response, reportedly, were early blood T cell clone dynamics, with interferon-beta.

Worth noting for this clone: Its antigen is not known.

Focal radiation plus CTLA-4 blockade with ipilimumab was administered to patients who had chemo-refractory metastatic non-small-cell lung cancer. The CDR3 has 13 residues. Per germline, CDR1 SGHVS and CDR2 FQNEAQ. Trimming left V 5 bases short and J 2 bases short, with 9 bases between. TCRdb's table, derived via immunoSEQ multiplex PCR, lists solely in-frame clones and lacks some. This table has tens of thousands of clones, 65% to 80% appearing once. The specimen was peripheral blood, collected from a patient treated with radiotherapy plus ipilimumab. The sequence was collected from a human donor with non-small cell lung cancer who had a complete response to radiotherapy plus ipilimumab. V gene TRBV7-8 combines with J gene TRBJ1-1; D is unclear. The CDR3 loop reads CASSGDINTEAFF. CDR3 bases: TGTGCCAGCAGCGGAGACATAAACACTGAAGCTTTCTTT.